This T cell receptor (beta chain) was recorded in a study of CD8+CD57+ T cells in acquired aplastic anemia. Study information: Healthy donor CD4+ samples were sequenced to a depth that averaged approximately 9.9 million reads.

The ends lost 4 bases at V and 4 bases at J; junction bases unmatched: 10. This CDR3 is built from 16 residues. CDR1 and CDR2 from the germline V gene are ENHRY and SYGVKD. Regarding this clonotype: Antigen specificity is unknown.

CDR3 and TCR beta VDJ profiling relied on genomic DNA as the template. A single record per CDR3 protein comes from TCRdb applying MiXCR to the reads. The table has about 220,000 distinct CDR3 sequences, approximately 35% seen once. Study observations and caveats: Researchers reported that CD8+ Simpson's diversity was not significantly different in patients versus controls. The number of CD8+ CDR3 sequences shared by patients and controls was twenty-nine.

Sequencing was carried out using sorted CD4+, CD8+, or CD8+CD57+ T cells (not recorded which) from PBMCs. The V gene is TRBV10-3, the J gene TRBJ2-3, with 8 bases identical to TRBD2. This receptor was taken from a human donor in good health, serving as a control. The CDR3 region is CAISAGREGRADTQYF. The CDR3 DNA sequence: TGTGCCATCAGTGCGGGCCGGGAGGGCCGTGCAGATACGCAGTATTTT.